What follows is one T cell receptor beta chain and its context. The missing conserved phenylalanine or tryptophan at the end of this CDR3 makes a read error likely. The DNA is omitted, as the CDR3 cannot be located on it reliably, and the CDR3 follows TCRdb's listing. TCRdb redid the calling of the PCR reads with MiXCR, one entry per CDR3 protein. The sample lists some 10,000 distinct CDR3 sequences, about 59% occurring once. The patients had localized lung adenocarcinoma, a non-small cell subtype. This sample was taken from a study of CD4 and CD8 cells across lung adenocarcinoma regions. From germline, CDR1 is WSHSY and CDR2 SAAADI. The CDR3 is 9 residues long, counting both termini.

This TCR was sampled from a male donor with lung adenocarcinoma. The CD4 and CD8 labels of this study may be unreliable. Sequencing was performed on CD8+ T cells from the margin of a lung tumor. The chain links TRBV10-2 to TRBJ1-4. The CDR3 region is CASSDLGPV.